This T cell receptor (beta chain) emerged from a study of neoadjuvant anti-PD-1 for oral cavity cancer. This clone has just one count. As to time point: after neoadjuvant nivolumab, at surgical resection. TCRdb keeps only in-frame clones here, not all; method: immunoSEQ multiplex PCR. Here the sample spans some 30,000 clones, about 80% being singletons. V shed 5 bases, J shed 5 bases, and the junction held 6 bases outside the gene matches. CDR3 length: 14 residues. Looked up from germline, CDR1 is MNHEY and CDR2 is SVGAGI. The origin of this receptor is a person between 40 and 85 years old with oral cavity squamous cell carcinoma. Source: PBMCs, taken after nivolumab (anti-PD-1) treatment. The J gene is TRBJ1-2, the V gene TRBV6-5; 9 bases fit TRBD1. CDR3 protein: CASSKGQGPYGYTF. The CDR3 nucleotides read TGTGCCAGCAGTAAGGGACAGGGACCTTATGGCTACACCTTC.